Following are 11 T cell receptor beta chains from one sample sequenced in a study of patients and donors after allogeneic stem cell transplantation (dated by TCRdb to the early 2020s). The library was produced with RT-PCR. The data were produced on a NextSeq 550. TCRdb's own reprocessing of the public reads used fastp at Q25 and MiXCR and kept productive beta chains. Every CDR3 protein is listed once, alongside the most common genes and DNA of its rows. The sample table contains about a million distinct CDR3 sequences; only one count was recorded for under 20% of them. Of the sample, roughly 6% is held by the ten largest clones. Sequenced: blood, either unsorted or a sorted T cell fraction (not recorded which). The source is a human donor who was either an allogeneic HSCT recipient or a stem cell or donor lymphocyte infusion donor (not recorded which). It is not recorded whose cells these are; they may come from a transplant donor.

This clonotype was counted between two and nine times. V usage is TRBV12-3 or TRBV12-4 and J usage is TRBJ2-3, with D possibly matching TRBD1 (6 bases). Between the trimmed V and J ends, which lost 4 bases and 4 bases, there was a span of 12 bases. The CDR3 is made up of 14 amino acids. This CDR3 is CASSSRPGADTQYF. CDR3 bases: TGTGCCAGCAGTTCCCGGCCAGGGGCAGATACGCAGTATTTT.

This clonotype has a handful of counts. The chain employs TRBV24-1 and TRBJ2-1; 9 nucleotides agree with TRBD1. V was pared by 6 bases and J by 7 bases, with 6 bases of the junction left unmatched. Germline lookup yields CDR1 KGHDR and CDR2 SFDVKD. The CDR3 sequence is 14 residues long. The CDR3 bases are TGTGCCACCAGTCCCGGACAGGGGTGGAATGAGCAGTTCTTC. Translated, it gives CATSPGQGWNEQFF.

The V call is TRBV5-5, the J call TRBJ2-1; D uncertain. V lost 7 bases and J 8 bases, leaving 16 bases between the germline ends. The CDR3 has 13 amino acids. CDR1 and CDR2 from the germline V gene are SGHKS and YYEKEE (reference sequence). CDR3 sequence: CASFSLEAYEQFF. DNA for the CDR3: TGTGCCAGCTTCTCACTTGAGGCATATGAGCAGTTCTTC.

The CDR3 spells CSVEKTDTQYF. The CDR3 region has the DNA TGCAGCGTGGAGAAGACAGATACGCAGTATTTT. The rearrangement links TRBV29-1 to TRBJ2-3, with D uncertain. The germline gives CDR1 SQVTM, CDR2 ANQGSEA. The CDR3 contains 11 residues. Trimming pared 6 bases from V and 3 bases from J, leaving 7 bases between.

This clonotype was found many times. The V and J genes are TRBV12-3 or TRBV12-4 and TRBJ1-5; D unresolved. The V end lost 1 base, the J end lost 0 bases, and 7 bases lay between the germline ends. The CDR3 covers 15 residues. In nucleotides, the CDR3 is TGTGCCAGCAGTTTAGTAGCGAATAGCAATCAGCCCCAGCATTTT. Amino acids: CASSLVANSNQPQHF.

This clonotype was picked up a small number of times. This CDR3 reads CASSFGTGGFSQPQHF. The CDR3 DNA reads TGTGCCAGCAGTTTCGGGACAGGGGGTTTTAGTCAGCCCCAGCATTTT. J is TRBJ1-5 and V is TRBV28; 11 bases agree with TRBD1. The CDR3 consists of 16 residues. V shed 3 bases and J 6 bases; nucleotides not matched to a gene: 7. Germline CDR1 and CDR2: MDHEN and SYDVKM.

The chain has TRBV7-6 and TRBJ2-5; 9 nucleotides agree with TRBD1. The CDR3 is made up of 16 amino acids. With V trimmed by 2 bases and J by 5 bases, 9 bases remained unmatched. Looked up from germline, CDR1 is SGHVS and CDR2 is FNYEAQ. CDR3 coding DNA: TGTGCCAGCAGCTTACCCTGGGACAGGGTCGTGGAGACCCAGTACTTC. It encodes CASSLPWDRVVETQYF.

This chain joins TRBV3-1 and TRBJ2-7, with D possibly TRBD1 on 5 matching bases. Trimming cost V 5 bases and J 4 bases, with 9 bases left between them. The CDR3 loop spans 12 amino acids. Germline CDR1 LGHDT, CDR2 YNNKEL (reference sequence). This chain's CDR3 is CASSYRQYEQYF. CDR3 bases: TGTGCCAGCAGCTACCGACAGTACGAGCAGTACTTC.

This clonotype was counted ten times or more. The CDR3 DNA follows: TGTGCCAGCAGTTCGGGACTAGCGGGACCCGGGGAGCTGTTTTTT. Translation: CASSSGLAGPGELFF. V usage is TRBV12-3 or TRBV12-4 and J usage is TRBJ2-2; 13 bases match TRBD2. The CDR3 has 15 amino acids. V lost 4 bases and J lost 6; bases outside the gene matches: 2.

This chain uses TRBV5-1 with TRBJ1-2, with TRBD1 identical over 9 bases. The CDR3 sequence is 16 residues long. Trimming cost V 2 bases and J 7 bases; bases outside gene matches: 12. CDR1 is SGHRS, CDR2 YFSETQ, per germline. The CDR3 DNA reads as TGCGCCAGCAGCTTCGGGACAGGGTGGATTGGGAGTGGCTACACCTTC. Translation gives CASSFGTGWIGSGYTF.

This clonotype showed up just a few times. This rearrangement joins TRBV3-1 to TRBJ2-3; TRBD2 matches 11 bases. This CDR3 is 15 amino acids long. The trim removed 3 bases at V and 4 bases at J, leaving 3 bases unmatched. CDR1 LGHDT and CDR2 YNNKEL come from the germline V gene (reference sequence). CDR3 region: CASSQPSGRPDTQYF. As DNA, the CDR3 is TGTGCCAGCAGCCAGCCTAGCGGGAGGCCAGATACGCAGTATTTT.